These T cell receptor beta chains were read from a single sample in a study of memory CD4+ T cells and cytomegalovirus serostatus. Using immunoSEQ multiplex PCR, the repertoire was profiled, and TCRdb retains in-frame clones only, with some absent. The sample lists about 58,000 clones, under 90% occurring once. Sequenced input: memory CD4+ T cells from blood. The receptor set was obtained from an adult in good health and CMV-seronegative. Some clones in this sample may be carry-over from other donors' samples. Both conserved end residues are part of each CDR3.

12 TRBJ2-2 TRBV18 CAARSGTGELFF
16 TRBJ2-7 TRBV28 CASSSRGSGTYYEQYF
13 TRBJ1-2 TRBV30 CASTGSKLYGYTF
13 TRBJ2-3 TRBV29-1 CSVGRGGTDTQYF
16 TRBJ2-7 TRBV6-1 CASSAQAAQGPYEQYF
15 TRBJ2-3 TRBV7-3 CASSLSGLEGDTQYF
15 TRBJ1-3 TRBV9 CASSVLDSPGNTIYF
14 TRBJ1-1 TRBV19 CATRPGQGAPEAFF
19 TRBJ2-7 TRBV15 CATSPGGPSGRNSIREQYF
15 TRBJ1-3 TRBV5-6 CASSSTLFSGNTIYF
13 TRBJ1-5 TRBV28 CASSGDSNQPQHF
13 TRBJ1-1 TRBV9 CASSMTLNTEAFF
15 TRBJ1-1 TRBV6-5 CASSYSNQGDTEAFF
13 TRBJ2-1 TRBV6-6 CASTQSSYNEQFF
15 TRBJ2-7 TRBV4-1 CASSQGTGFSYEQYF
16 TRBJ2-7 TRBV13 CASSTRPGQGGSEQYF
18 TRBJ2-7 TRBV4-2 CASSQGPGGTSGTYEQYF
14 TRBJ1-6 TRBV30 CAWGRGSRNSPLHF
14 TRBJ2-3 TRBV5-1 CASSLDQNVDTQYF
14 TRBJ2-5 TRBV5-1 CASSLAGRQETQYF
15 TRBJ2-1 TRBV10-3 CATGARDRGLNEQFF
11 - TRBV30 CAHTTSYEQYF
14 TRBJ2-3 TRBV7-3 CASSLSGSRDTQYF
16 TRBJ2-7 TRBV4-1 CASSQAGSGRTYEQYF
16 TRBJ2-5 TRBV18 CASSPPSGLYQETQYF
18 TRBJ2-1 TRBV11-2 CASSTRGLAGYSYNEQFF
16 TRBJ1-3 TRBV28 CASIPSAGNTGNTIYF
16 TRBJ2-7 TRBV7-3 CASSPGLAGEGHEQYF
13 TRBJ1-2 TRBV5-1 CASSLYVNYGYTF
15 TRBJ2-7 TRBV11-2 CASSLDRGRAGEQYF
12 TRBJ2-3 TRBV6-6 CASSSDRGTQYF
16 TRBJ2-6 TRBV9 CASSSGASSGANVLTF
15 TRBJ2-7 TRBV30 CAWSRGTARASEQYF
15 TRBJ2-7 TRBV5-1 CASSLGQTTTYEQYF
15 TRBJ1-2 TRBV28 CASNPARGFNYGYTF
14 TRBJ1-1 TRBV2 CASSRQGAPTEAFF
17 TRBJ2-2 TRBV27 CASSLSDQRTPTGELFF
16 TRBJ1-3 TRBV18 CASSRDGDFGGNTIYF
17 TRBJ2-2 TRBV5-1 CASSLDRAGKNTGELFF
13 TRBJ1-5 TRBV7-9 CASSPDRNQPQHF
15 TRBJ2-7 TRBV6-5 CASSYSAGGPYEQYF
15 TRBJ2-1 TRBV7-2 CASSSDRAGNNEQFF
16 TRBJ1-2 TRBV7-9 CASSPPRTGDTYGYTF
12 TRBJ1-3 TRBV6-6 CASSDRGGTIYF
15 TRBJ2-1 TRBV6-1 CASSAWGQGYNEQFF
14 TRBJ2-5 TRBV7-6 CASSLTVVQETQYF
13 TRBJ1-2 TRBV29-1 CSVAPQRVAGYTF